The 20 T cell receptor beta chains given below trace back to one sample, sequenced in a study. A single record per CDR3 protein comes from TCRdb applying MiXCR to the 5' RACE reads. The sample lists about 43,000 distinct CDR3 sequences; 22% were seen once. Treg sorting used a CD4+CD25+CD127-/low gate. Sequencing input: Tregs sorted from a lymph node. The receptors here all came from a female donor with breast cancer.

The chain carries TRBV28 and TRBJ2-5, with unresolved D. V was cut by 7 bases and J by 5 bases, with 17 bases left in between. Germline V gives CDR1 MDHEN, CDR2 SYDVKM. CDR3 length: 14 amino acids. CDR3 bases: TGTGCCAGCAACTACCCTCCCCGGGTGGAGACCCAGTACTTC. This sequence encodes CASNYPPRVETQYF.

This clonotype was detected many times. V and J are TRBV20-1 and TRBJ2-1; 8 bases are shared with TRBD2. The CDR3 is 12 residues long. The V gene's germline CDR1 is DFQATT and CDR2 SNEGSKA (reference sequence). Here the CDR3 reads CRAGGAYNEQFF. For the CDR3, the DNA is TGCAGGGCCGGGGGGGCCTACAATGAGCAGTTCTTC.

The chain's CDR3 is CASIPGRTDSGANVLTF. As DNA, the CDR3 is TGCGCCAGCATACCGGGACGGACAGACTCTGGGGCCAACGTCCTGACTTTC. The chain combines TRBV10-2 with TRBJ2-6; D is perhaps TRBD1 (6 bases). The CDR3 has 17 residues. Germline V gives CDR1 WSHSY, CDR2 SAAADI. The V and J ends lost 7 bases and 0 bases respectively, with 16 bases between them.

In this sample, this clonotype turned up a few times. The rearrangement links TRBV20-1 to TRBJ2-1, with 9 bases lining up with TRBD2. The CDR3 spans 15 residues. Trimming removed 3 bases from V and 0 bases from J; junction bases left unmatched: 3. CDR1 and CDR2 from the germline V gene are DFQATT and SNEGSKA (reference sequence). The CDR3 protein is CSASSGRGSYNEQFF. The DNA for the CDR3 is TGCAGTGCTAGTAGCGGGAGAGGCTCCTACAATGAGCAGTTCTTC.

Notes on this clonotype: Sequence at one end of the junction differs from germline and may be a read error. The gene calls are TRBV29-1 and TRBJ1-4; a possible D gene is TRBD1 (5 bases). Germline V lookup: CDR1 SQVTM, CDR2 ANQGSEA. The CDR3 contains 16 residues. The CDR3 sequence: CSVKDFSDSTHEKLFF. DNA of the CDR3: TGCAGCGTTAAAGATTTTAGCGACAGCACCCATGAAAAACTGTTTTTT.

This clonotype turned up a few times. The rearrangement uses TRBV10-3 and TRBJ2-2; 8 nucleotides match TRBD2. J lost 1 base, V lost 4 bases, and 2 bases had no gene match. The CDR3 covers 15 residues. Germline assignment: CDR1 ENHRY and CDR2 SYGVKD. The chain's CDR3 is CAISGTSRNTGELFF. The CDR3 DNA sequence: TGTGCCATCAGTGGGACTAGCCGGAACACCGGGGAGCTGTTTTTT.

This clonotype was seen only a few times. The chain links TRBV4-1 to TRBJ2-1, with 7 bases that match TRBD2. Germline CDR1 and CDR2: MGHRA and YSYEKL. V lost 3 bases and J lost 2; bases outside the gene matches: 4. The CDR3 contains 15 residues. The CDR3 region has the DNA TGCGCCAGCAGCCAGATAGGACTAGCCTACAATGAGCAGTTCTTC. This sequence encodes CASSQIGLAYNEQFF.

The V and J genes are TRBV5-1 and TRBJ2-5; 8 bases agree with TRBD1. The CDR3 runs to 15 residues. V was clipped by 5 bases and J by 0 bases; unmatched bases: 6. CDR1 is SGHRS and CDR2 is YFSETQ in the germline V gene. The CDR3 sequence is CASRQTGANQETQYF. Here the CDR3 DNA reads TGCGCCAGCAGGCAGACAGGGGCCAACCAAGAGACCCAGTACTTC.

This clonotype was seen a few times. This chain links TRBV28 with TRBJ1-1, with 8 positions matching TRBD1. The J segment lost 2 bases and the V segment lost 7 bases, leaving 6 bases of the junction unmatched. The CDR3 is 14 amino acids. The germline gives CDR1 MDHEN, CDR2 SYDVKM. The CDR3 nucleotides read TGTGCCAGCACCCAGGACAGGGTTAACACTGAAGCTTTCTTT. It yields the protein CASTQDRVNTEAFF.

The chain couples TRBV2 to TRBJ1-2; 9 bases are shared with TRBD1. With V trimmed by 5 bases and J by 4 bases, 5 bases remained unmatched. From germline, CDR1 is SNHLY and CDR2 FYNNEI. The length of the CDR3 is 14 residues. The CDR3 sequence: CASSQGQGAYGYTF. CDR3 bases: TGTGCCAGCAGTCAGGGACAGGGAGCCTATGGCTACACCTTC.

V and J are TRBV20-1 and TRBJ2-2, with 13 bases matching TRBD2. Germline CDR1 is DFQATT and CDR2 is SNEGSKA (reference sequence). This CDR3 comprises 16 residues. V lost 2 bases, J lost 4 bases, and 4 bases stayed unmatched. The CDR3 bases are TGCAGTGCTAGAAGACTAGCGGGAGGAACCACCGGGGAGCTGTTTTTT. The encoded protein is CSARRLAGGTTGELFF.

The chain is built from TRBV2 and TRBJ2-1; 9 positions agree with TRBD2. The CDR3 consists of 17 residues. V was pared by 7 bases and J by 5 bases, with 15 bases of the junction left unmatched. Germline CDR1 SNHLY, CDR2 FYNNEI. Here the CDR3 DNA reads TGTGCCAGCAATGACGCGACTAGCGGAATTAATAACAATGAGCAGTTCTTC. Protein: CASNDATSGINNNEQFF.

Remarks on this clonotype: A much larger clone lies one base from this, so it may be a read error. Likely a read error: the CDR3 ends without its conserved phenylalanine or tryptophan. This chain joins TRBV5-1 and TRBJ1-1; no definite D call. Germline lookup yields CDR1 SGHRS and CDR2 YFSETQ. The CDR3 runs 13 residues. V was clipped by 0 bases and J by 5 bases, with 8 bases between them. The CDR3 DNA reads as TGCGCCAGCAGCTTGGGGGTAGGGACTGAAGCTTTCTGT. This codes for CASSLGVGTEAFC.

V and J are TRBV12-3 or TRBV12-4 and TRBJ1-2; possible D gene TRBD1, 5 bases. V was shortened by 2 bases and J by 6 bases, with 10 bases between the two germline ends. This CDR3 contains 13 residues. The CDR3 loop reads CASSLWGKDGYTF. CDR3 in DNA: TGTGCCAGCAGTTTATGGGGGAAGGATGGCTACACCTTC.

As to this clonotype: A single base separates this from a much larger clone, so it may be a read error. The DNA of the CDR3 is TGTGCCAGCATGGACGGGGGAGGAAACATTCAGTACTTC. Amino acids: CASMDGGGNIQYF. The V gene is TRBV28, the J gene TRBJ2-4; D possibly corresponds to TRBD2 (6 bases). The V and J ends lost 7 bases and 6 bases respectively, with 13 bases between them. The CDR3 consists of 13 residues. Germline CDR1 MDHEN, CDR2 SYDVKM. Using reference TRBV28 and TRBJ2-4 for the parts outside the CDR3, the full variable domain is DVKVTQSSRYLVKRTGEKVFLECVQDMDHENMFWYRQDPGLGLRLIYFSYDVKMKEKGDIPEGYSVSREKKERFSLILESASTNQTSMYLCASMDGGGNIQYFGAGTRLSVL.

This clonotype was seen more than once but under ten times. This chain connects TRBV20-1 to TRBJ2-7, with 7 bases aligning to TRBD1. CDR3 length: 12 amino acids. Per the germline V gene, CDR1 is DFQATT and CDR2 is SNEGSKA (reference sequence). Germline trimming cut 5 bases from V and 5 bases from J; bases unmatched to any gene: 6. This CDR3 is CSAPKGADEQYF. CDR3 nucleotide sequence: TGCAGTGCTCCCAAGGGGGCGGACGAGCAGTACTTC.

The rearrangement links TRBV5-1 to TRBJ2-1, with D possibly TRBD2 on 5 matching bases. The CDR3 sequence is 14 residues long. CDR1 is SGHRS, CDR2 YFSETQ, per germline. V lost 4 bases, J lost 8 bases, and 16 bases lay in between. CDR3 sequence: CASSLLTSVDEQFF. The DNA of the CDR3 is TGCGCCAGCAGCCTCCTTACTAGTGTCGATGAGCAGTTCTTC. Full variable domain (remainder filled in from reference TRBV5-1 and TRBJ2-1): KAGVTQTPRYLIKTRGQQVTLSCSPISGHRSVSWYQQTPGQGLQFLFEYFSETQRNKGNFPGRFSGRQFSNSRSEMNVSTLELGDSALYLCASSLLTSVDEQFFGPGTRLTVL.

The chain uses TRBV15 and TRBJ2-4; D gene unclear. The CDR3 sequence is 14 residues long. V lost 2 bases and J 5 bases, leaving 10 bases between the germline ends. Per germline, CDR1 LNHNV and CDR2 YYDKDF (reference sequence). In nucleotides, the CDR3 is TGTGCCACCAGCAGATCACAGACGGAAAACATTCAGTACTTC. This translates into CATSRSQTENIQYF.

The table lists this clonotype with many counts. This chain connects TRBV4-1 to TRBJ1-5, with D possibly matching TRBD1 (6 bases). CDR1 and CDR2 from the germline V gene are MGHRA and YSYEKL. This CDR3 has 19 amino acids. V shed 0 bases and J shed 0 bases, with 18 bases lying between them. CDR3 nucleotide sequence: TGCGCCAGCAGCCAAGAGGTACGTCGGGGGGCTTATAGCAATCAGCCCCAGCATTTT. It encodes CASSQEVRRGAYSNQPQHF.

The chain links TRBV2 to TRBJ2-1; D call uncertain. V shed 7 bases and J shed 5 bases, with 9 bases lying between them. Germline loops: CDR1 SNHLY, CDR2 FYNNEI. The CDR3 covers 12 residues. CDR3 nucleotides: TGTGCCAGCAAAGGGCAACACAATGAGCAGTTCTTC. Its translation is CASKGQHNEQFF. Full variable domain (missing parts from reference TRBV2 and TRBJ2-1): EPEVTQTPSHQVTQMGQEVILRCVPISNHLYFYWYRQILGQKVEFLVSFYNNEISEKSEIFDDQFSVERPDGSNFTLKIRSTKLEDSAMYFCASKGQHNEQFFGPGTRLTVL.